A single sample is the source of the 26 T cell receptor beta chains below, sequenced in a study of blood T cell repertoires in COVID-19. Using immunoSEQ multiplex PCR, the repertoire was profiled, and TCRdb retains in-frame clones only, with some absent. The data show 200,000 to 250,000 clones, just under 85% seen once. Sequencing was carried out using PBMCs or T cells enriched from blood (not recorded which). These receptors were taken from a woman in her thirties or forties with acute COVID-19.

This rearrangement joins TRBV5-4 to TRBJ2-1, with 11 positions matching TRBD2. This CDR3 comprises 16 residues. Germline trimming cut 10 bases from V and 0 bases from J; bases unmatched to any gene: 9. Germline CDR1 SGHNT, CDR2 YYREEE (reference sequence). The CDR3, as DNA: TGTGCCGTCACTAGCGGGGGTTCACGCTCCTACAATGAGCAGTTCTTC. This gives the protein CAVTSGGSRSYNEQFF.

The gene calls are TRBV12-1 and TRBJ1-2; the D call TRBD1 from the table was never checked on the DNA. TRBV12-1 is flagged as a pseudogene. The CDR3 is 15 residues long. The CDR3 here is CASSPPRQKNYGYTF. CDR3 coding DNA: TGTGCCAGCAGCCCACCCCGACAGAAAAACTATGGCTACACCTTC.

The chain links TRBV14 to TRBJ1-1, with TRBD1 matching 8 bases. The CDR3 consists of 12 residues. The germline CDR1 and CDR2 sequences are SGHDN and FVKESK. V lost 5 bases and J lost 7; bases outside the gene matches: 3. The CDR3 nucleotides are TGTGCCAGCAGCATGACAGGGGTTGAAGCTTTCTTT. This encodes CASSMTGVEAFF.

The chain recombines TRBV19 with TRBJ2-7; TRBD1 aligns across 10 bases. Trimming took 3 bases from V and 5 from J; bases not matched to a gene: 7. Germline CDR1 and CDR2: LNHDA and SQIVND (reference sequence). This CDR3 region has 15 residues. CDR3 region: CASSMAFGTGDEQYF. CDR3 DNA: TGTGCCAGTAGTATGGCATTCGGGACAGGGGACGAGCAGTACTTC.

This chain links TRBV7-3 with TRBJ2-3, with 7 bases aligning to TRBD2. The germline V gene encodes CDR1 SGHTA and CDR2 FQGTGA. This CDR3 spans 15 amino acids. V trimming: 5 bases; J trimming: 0 bases; junction bases outside the gene matches: 5. The CDR3 DNA reads as TGTGCCAGCAGCCCGGGGGAGGGTAGCACAGATACGCAGTATTTT. Its protein is CASSPGEGSTDTQYF.

This chain connects TRBV19 to TRBJ1-1; D is unclear. Looked up from germline, CDR1 is LNHDA and CDR2 is SQIVND (reference sequence). The CDR3 consists of 15 residues. Trimming shortened V by 0 bases and J by 4 bases, and 12 bases separated the two germline ends. CDR3 sequence reads: CASSIDGSGRTEAFF. In DNA, the CDR3 is TGTGCCAGTAGTATAGACGGGAGTGGCCGCACTGAAGCTTTCTTT.

V is TRBV10-2 and J is TRBJ1-1; the match to TRBD1 covers 10 bases. Germline CDR1 and CDR2: WSHSY and SAAADI. V dropped 11 bases and J dropped 7; count of bases not matched to a gene: 4. The CDR3 runs to 11 residues. The CDR3 here is CASRDRGEAFF. In DNA, the CDR3 is TGCGCCTCCCGGGACAGGGGTGAAGCTTTCTTT.

V is TRBV30 and J is TRBJ2-2, with TRBD2 identical over 9 bases. Germline V gene data show CDR1 as GTSNPN and CDR2 as SVGIG (reference sequence). This CDR3 comprises 16 residues. V dropped 2 bases and J dropped 1; count of bases not matched to a gene: 5. DNA for the CDR3: TGTGCCTGGAGTTGGGCAGCGGGGGGGAACACCGGGGAGCTGTTTTTT. Its translation: CAWSWAAGGNTGELFF.

The gene calls are TRBV10-2 and TRBJ2-3; 8 nucleotides match TRBD2. CDR1 is WSHSY and CDR2 is SAAADI in the germline V gene. V trimming: 6 bases; J trimming: 4 bases; junction bases outside the gene matches: 9. The CDR3 is 15 residues long. CDR3: CASSREGLGPDTQYF. The CDR3 nucleotides are TGCGCCAGCAGCCGGGAGGGACTTGGCCCAGATACGCAGTATTTT.

This rearrangement joins TRBV5-1 to TRBJ1-5, with D possibly matching TRBD1 (5 bases). The germline gives CDR1 SGHRS, CDR2 YFSETQ. V was cut by 0 bases and J by 2 bases, with 9 bases left in between. This CDR3 is built from 15 residues. This CDR3 is CASSLGQTGNQPQHF. DNA of the CDR3: TGCGCCAGCAGCTTGGGGCAGACAGGCAATCAGCCCCAGCATTTT.

The gene calls are TRBV29-1 and TRBJ1-5, with D perhaps matching TRBD1 (5 bases). Deletions cut 4 bases from V and 2 bases from J, with 9 bases between. The germline V gene has CDR1 SQVTM and CDR2 ANQGSEA. The CDR3 runs to 13 residues. The CDR3 region has the DNA TGCAGCGTTGTTCAGGGCGGCAATCAGCCCCAGCATTTT. Translation: CSVVQGGNQPQHF.

To note about this clone: Because it lacks the conserved phenylalanine or tryptophan at the end, this CDR3 is likely a read error. Because the CDR3's place on the DNA is in doubt, the DNA is left out and the CDR3 is given as listed by TCRdb. J is TRBJ1-1 and V is TRBV6-1; no DNA check was done on the table's D call, TRBD1. Counting both end residues, the CDR3 totals 10 amino acids. CDR1 and CDR2 from the germline V gene are MNHNS and SASEGT. CDR3 region: CASSEGDRLG.

The rearrangement links TRBV5-1 to TRBJ2-7, with TRBD2 matching over 15 bases. CDR1 and CDR2 from the germline V gene are SGHRS and YFSETQ. Germline trimming cut 4 bases from V and 12 bases from J; bases unmatched to any gene: 11. The CDR3 contains 15 residues. CDR3 residues: CASSDAGTSGRKWYF. The CDR3 DNA reads TGCGCCAGCAGCGACGCCGGGACTAGCGGGAGGAAGTGGTACTTC.

The rearrangement joins TRBV5-8 to TRBJ2-7; 8 bases map to TRBD2. Germline assignment: CDR1 SGHTS and CDR2 YDEGEE. The CDR3 totals 17 residues. Trimming took 5 bases from V and 4 from J; bases not matched to a gene: 17. CDR3 amino acids: CASSSQYISREDYEQYF. CDR3 bases: TGTGCCAGCAGTTCGCAATACATATCGCGGGAGGATTACGAGCAGTACTTC.

This chain links TRBV10-3 with TRBJ2-6; TRBD1 might be the D (6 bases). Germline CDR1 is ENHRY and CDR2 is SYGVKD. Between the trimmed V and J ends, which lost 1 base and 0 bases, there was a span of 13 bases. CDR3 length equals 18 residues. The CDR3 sequence: CAISEFKGDDSGANVLTF. CDR3 sequence (DNA): TGTGCCATCAGTGAGTTCAAGGGGGACGACTCTGGGGCCAACGTCCTGACTTTC.

This clone was seen only once. The rearrangement links TRBV6-4 to TRBJ1-5, with a weak D call TRBD1 (6 bases). The CDR3 loop spans 18 amino acids. Germline loops: CDR1 MRHNA, CDR2 SNTAGT. V lost 3 bases, J lost 1 base, and 19 bases lay in between. CDR3 sequence (DNA): TGTGCCAGCAGTGATTTGAAGGGGGAGGGGGAGAGCAATCAGCCCCAGCATTTT. Translated: CASSDLKGEGESNQPQHF.

V usage is TRBV7-8 and J usage is TRBJ2-3; D gene ambiguous. CDR1 and CDR2 from the germline V gene are SGHVS and FQNEAQ. CDR3 length: 16 residues. Trimming pared 1 base from V and 0 bases from J, leaving 11 bases between. CDR3 sequence: CASSLVPGGSTDTQYF. The CDR3 coding sequence is TGTGCCAGCAGCTTAGTTCCGGGTGGGAGCACAGATACGCAGTATTTT.

The rearrangement links TRBV5-1 to TRBJ2-2, with TRBD1 matching 12 bases. With V trimmed by 10 bases and J by 4 bases, 5 bases remained unmatched. Germline CDR1 is SGHRS and CDR2 is YFSETQ. This CDR3 spans 14 amino acids. The CDR3 is CAFGTGGLTGELFF. The DNA for the CDR3 is TGCGCCTTCGGGACAGGGGGCCTCACCGGGGAGCTGTTTTTT.

The chain joins TRBV6-5 to TRBJ2-3; 11 positions agree with TRBD2. The CDR3 loop spans 13 amino acids. V lost 6 bases, J lost 7 bases, and 3 bases stayed unmatched. Looked up from germline, CDR1 is MNHEY and CDR2 is SVGAGI. The CDR3 nucleotides read TGTGCCAGCAGACTAGCGGGGGAGAATACGCAGTATTTT. Protein product: CASRLAGENTQYF.

This sequence joins TRBV9 and TRBJ1-2; D gene unclear. CDR3 size: 12 residues. Per germline, CDR1 SGDLS and CDR2 YYNGEE. V was cut by 3 bases and J by 4 bases, with 7 bases left in between. The CDR3 sequence is CASSGVLYGYTF. The CDR3 DNA follows: TGTGCCAGCAGCGGTGTCCTCTATGGCTACACCTTC. The full variable domain, with the rest looked up from reference TRBV9 and TRBJ1-2, is DSGVTQTPKHLITATGQRVTLRCSPRSGDLSVYWYQQSLDQGLQFLIQYYNGEERAKGNILERFSAQQFPDLHSELNLSSLELGDSALYFCASSGVLYGYTFGSGTRLTVV.

The chain joins TRBV19 to TRBJ2-5; TRBD2 agrees at 11 bases. The CDR3 contains 15 residues. CDR1 is LNHDA, CDR2 SQIVND, per germline (reference sequence). Germline trimming cut 6 bases from V and 1 base from J; bases unmatched to any gene: 4. CDR3 nucleotides: TGTGCCAGTAGGAGGACTAGCGGGCTCCAAGAGACCCAGTACTTC. Translated: CASRRTSGLQETQYF. Supplemented by reference TRBV19 and TRBJ2-5, the full variable domain reads DGGITQSPKYLFRKEGQNVTLSCEQNLNHDAMYWYRQDPGQGLRLIYYSQIVNDFQKGDIAEGYSVSREKKESFPLTVTSAQKNPTAFYLCASRRTSGLQETQYFGPGTRLLVL.

This clone has just a few counts. The J gene is TRBJ1-2, the V gene TRBV3-1 (or the pseudogene TRBV3-2); the match to TRBD1 covers 11 bases. Unmatched junction bases numbered 3, after V lost 5 bases and J lost 4 bases. The CDR3 is 14 amino acids. The V gene's germline CDR1 is LGHDT and CDR2 YNNKEL (reference sequence). In nucleotides, the CDR3 is TGTGCCAGCAGCGGGGACAGGGGGAGCTATGGCTACACCTTC. Translating it yields CASSGDRGSYGYTF.

The chain is built from TRBV7-9 and TRBJ2-1, with 8 bases that match TRBD1. Germline V gene sequence: CDR1 SEHNR, CDR2 FQNEAQ (reference sequence). The CDR3 extends over 13 amino acids. The junction had 7 bases not matched to a gene; V was cut back by 5 bases and J by 10 bases. The CDR3 sequence is CASSPTGAREQFF. The CDR3 DNA is TGTGCCAGCAGCCCGACAGGGGCTAGGGAGCAGTTCTTC.

The rearrangement joins TRBV7-3 to TRBJ1-2; 7 bases match TRBD1. Germline values: CDR1 SGHTA, CDR2 FQGTGA. V gave up 4 bases and J gave up 10 bases; unmatched junction bases: 9. The CDR3 spans 13 residues. In nucleotides, the CDR3 is TGTGCCAGCAGCTCTGGGTCTACAGGGGTCTACACCTTC. Translation: CASSSGSTGVYTF.

The chain combines TRBV6-2 or TRBV6-3 with TRBJ1-1; D remains ambiguous. Between the trimmed V and J ends, which lost 4 bases and 3 bases, there was a span of 3 bases. Germline V gives CDR1 MNHEY, CDR2 SVGEGT. The CDR3 has 11 amino acids. The CDR3 reads CASSFDTEAFF. In DNA, the CDR3 is TGTGCCAGCAGTTTCGACACTGAAGCTTTCTTT.

This chain connects TRBV7-9 to TRBJ1-2; 12 nucleotides align to TRBD1. V lost 6 bases to trimming and J lost 8 bases; unmatched junction nucleotides: 7. Per the germline V gene, CDR1 is SEHNR and CDR2 is FQNEAQ (reference sequence). The CDR3 loop spans 14 amino acids. The CDR3 DNA is TGTGCCAGCAGATTGGGACAGGGGGCAGACGGCTACACCTTC. This codes for CASRLGQGADGYTF. Full variable domain (missing parts from reference TRBV7-9 and TRBJ1-2): DTGVSQNPRHKITKRGQNVTFRCDPISEHNRLYWYRQTLGQGPEFLTYFQNEAQLEKSRLLSDRFSAERPKGSFSTLEIQRTEQGDSAMYLCASRLGQGADGYTFGSGTRLTVV.